Listed here are 21 T cell receptor beta chains from one sample, sequenced in a study of blood T cells in healthy people across ages. Sample-barcoded 5' priming and a J-beta primer mix drove a second PCR of roughly 6 to 12 cycles. From the 5' RACE reads, TCRdb called clonotypes with MiXCR, one entry per CDR3 protein. The repertoire has about a million distinct CDR3 sequences, just over 50% of them found once; the top ten carry 20% to 25%. Sequencing input: blood. The receptor source for this set is a woman in her fifties or sixties in good health.

As regards this clonotype: One junction end disagrees with the germline gene, perhaps due to a read error. The chain has TRBV5-1 and TRBJ2-6; D is possibly TRBD1 (5 bases). This CDR3 has 13 amino acids. The germline V gene has CDR1 SGHRS and CDR2 YFSETQ. CDR3 DNA sequence: TGCGCCAGCAGCTTCACTGGGGCCAACGTCCCGACTTTC. This codes for CASSFTGANVPTF.

This clonotype has more than one count but fewer than ten. The chain joins TRBV3-1 to TRBJ2-7, with D perhaps matching TRBD1 or TRBD2 (5 bases each). Near its end, the DNA agrees better with TRBJ2-5, so the J call may be wrong. The CDR3 length is 15 residues. The germline V gene encodes CDR1 LGHDT and CDR2 YNNKEL (reference sequence). Written as DNA, the CDR3 is TGTGCCAGCAGCCAAATGCAGGGAGTGGGAGAGACCCAGTACTTC. This gives the protein CASSQMQGVGETQYF.

The V gene is TRBV30, the J gene TRBJ1-3; the D gene is possibly TRBD1 (6 bases). CDR1 and CDR2 from the germline V gene are GTSNPN and SVGIG (reference sequence). The CDR3 spans 15 residues. Between the trimmed V and J ends, which lost 0 bases and 0 bases, there was a span of 9 bases. This CDR3 reads CAWSVLGGSGNTIYF. CDR3 coding DNA: TGTGCCTGGAGTGTATTAGGGGGCTCTGGAAACACCATATATTTT.

This chain uses TRBV2 with TRBJ2-5, with D unclear. The germline gives CDR1 SNHLY, CDR2 FYNNEI. Between the trimmed V and J ends, which lost 4 bases and 5 bases, there was a span of 11 bases. There are 13 residues in the CDR3. CDR3 region: CASSGARAETQYF. CDR3 in DNA: TGTGCCAGCAGTGGTGCAAGGGCTGAGACCCAGTACTTC.

Concerning this clonotype: This may come from a read error, since a much larger clone is one base off. CDR3 DNA sequence: TGTGCCAGCTCACCTCAAGGGACCGGGGATAAGCAGTTCTTC. This gives the protein CASSPQGTGDKQFF. The chain couples TRBV18 to TRBJ2-1; the D call may be TRBD1 or TRBD2 (5 bases each). The CDR3 length is 14 residues. The V and J ends lost 3 bases and 11 bases respectively, with 17 bases between them. Germline V gene lookup returns CDR1 KGHSH and CDR2 LQKENI.

This chain connects TRBV6-2 or TRBV6-3 to TRBJ1-1; D may be TRBD1 (5 bases). Germline V gives CDR1 MNHEY, CDR2 SVGEGT. CDR3 length equals 16 residues. Trimming removed 7 bases at V and 2 bases at J, with 20 bases between. The CDR3 DNA is TGTGCCAGCACCCCGTGGGGGAAAGGGATTAACACTGAAGCTTTCTTT. Translation: CASTPWGKGINTEAFF.

This clonotype was observed a few times. The V call is TRBV28, the J call TRBJ2-4, with D perhaps matching TRBD1 (6 bases). V was pared by 10 bases and J by 2 bases, with 12 bases between. The germline gives CDR1 MDHEN, CDR2 SYDVKM. This CDR3 comprises 13 residues. CDR3 in amino acids: CATEGVPKNIQYF. For the CDR3, the DNA is TGTGCCACTGAGGGGGTCCCCAAAAACATTCAGTACTTC.

The rearrangement uses TRBV7-9 and TRBJ1-5, with a weak D call TRBD1 (5 bases). The length of the CDR3 is 15 residues. Germline CDR1 is SEHNR and CDR2 is FQNEAQ (reference sequence). V was trimmed by 5 bases and J by 1 base, leaving 12 bases between them. The CDR3 DNA is TGTGCCAGCAGCGTGGGGGGTGTCAGCAATCAGCCCCAGCATTTT. Translation: CASSVGGVSNQPQHF.

This clonotype was seen a few times. This chain links TRBV7-2 with TRBJ2-5; D is unresolved. The CDR3 is 15 residues long. Germline V gene sequence: CDR1 SGHTA, CDR2 FQGNSA. V shed 2 bases and J shed 2 bases, with 12 bases lying between them. For the CDR3, the DNA is TGTGCCAGCAGCTTATTCCCGGTCGGGCAAGAGACCCAGTACTTC. Translating it yields CASSLFPVGQETQYF.

The chain is built from TRBV14 and TRBJ1-6; no reliable D call. Per germline, CDR1 SGHDN and CDR2 FVKESK. V lost 3 bases and J lost 10, with 10 bases in between. CDR3 size: 13 residues. The CDR3 DNA reads TGTGCCAGCAGCCACGGACTAACCTCACCCCTCCACTTT. Protein: CASSHGLTSPLHF. The full variable domain, in which reference TRBV14 and TRBJ1-6 provide the parts outside the CDR3, is EAGVTQFPSHSVIEKGQTVTLRCDPISGHDNLYWYRRVMGKEIKFLLHFVKESKQDESGMPNNRFLAERTGGTYSTLKVQPAELEDSGVYFCASSHGLTSPLHFGNGTRLTVT.

This clonotype appeared a few times. The chain links TRBV11-2 to TRBJ2-6; weak D call: TRBD1 (6 bases). Germline CDR1 SGHAT, CDR2 FQNNGV. The CDR3 spans 15 residues. Trimming removed 6 bases at V and 2 bases at J, with 11 bases between. The CDR3 DNA is TGTGCCAGCAGTTACAGGGACGCTGGGGCCAACGTCCTGACTTTC. Translating it yields CASSYRDAGANVLTF.

This clonotype has just a few counts. This rearrangement joins TRBV4-1 to TRBJ2-7; 7 bases match TRBD2. Germline lookup yields CDR1 MGHRA and CDR2 YSYEKL. The CDR3 extends over 16 amino acids. V was pared by 1 base and J by 2 bases, with 8 bases of the junction left unmatched. The CDR3 DNA is TGCGCCAGCAGCCAAGGTCCCACTAGCGTTACCTACGAGCAGTACTTC. It codes for CASSQGPTSVTYEQYF.

This chain connects TRBV6-1 to TRBJ2-3, with D unresolved. The germline V gene encodes CDR1 MNHNS and CDR2 SASEGT. This CDR3 region has 16 residues. V lost 6 bases and J 2 bases, leaving 18 bases between the germline ends. CDR3 bases: TGTGCCAGCAGCCGCGGTCGCGTAAGCCCCACAGATACGCAGTATTTT. It translates to CASSRGRVSPTDTQYF.

This clonotype has only a few counts. The chain recombines TRBV5-1 with TRBJ2-3, with 7 bases fitting TRBD1. The CDR3 spans 14 residues. The germline CDR1 and CDR2 sequences are SGHRS and YFSETQ. The junction had 4 bases not matched to a gene; V was cut back by 2 bases and J by 4 bases. The CDR3 sequence: CASSLGQASDTQYF. CDR3 sequence (DNA): TGCGCCAGCAGCTTAGGACAGGCCTCAGATACGCAGTATTTT.

V is TRBV29-1 and J is TRBJ2-7; D is uncertain. The CDR3 sequence is 12 residues long. Per germline, CDR1 SQVTM and CDR2 ANQGSEA. V lost 5 bases to trimming and J lost 2 bases, with 10 bases between them. The CDR3 DNA reads TGCAGCGTTCTCGACGGAACCTACGAGCAGTACTTC. It yields the protein CSVLDGTYEQYF.

The chain uses TRBV28 and TRBJ2-1; 12 positions match TRBD2. Looked up from germline, CDR1 is MDHEN and CDR2 is SYDVKM. Trimming took 4 bases from V and 5 from J; bases not matched to a gene: 6. The CDR3 consists of 16 residues. CDR3: CASSSPGLAGHNEQFF. CDR3 nucleotides: TGTGCCAGCAGTTCCCCGGGACTAGCGGGTCACAATGAGCAGTTCTTC.

The CDR3 nucleotides read TGCAGTGCTAGAGACAGGGGAGGGAACTATGGCTACACCTTC. Its protein is CSARDRGGNYGYTF. The rearrangement joins TRBV20-1 to TRBJ1-2; D perhaps matches TRBD1 (6 bases). CDR1 and CDR2 (germline): DFQATT, SNEGSKA (reference sequence). V was clipped by 0 bases and J by 2 bases, with 10 bases between them. This CDR3 is 14 amino acids long.

The chain has TRBV15 and TRBJ1-5; TRBD1 matches 10 bases. Unmatched junction bases numbered 18, after V lost 9 bases and J lost 4 bases. Germline V gene lookup returns CDR1 LNHNV and CDR2 YYDKDF (reference sequence). The CDR3 length is 18 residues. The CDR3 region has the DNA TGTGCCACACGGCCCAGTAAAGGACAGGGGGTAACAAATCAGCCCCAGCATTTT. It yields the protein CATRPSKGQGVTNQPQHF.

This clonotype has more than one count but fewer than ten. The chain uses TRBV9 and TRBJ2-7; 7 bases fit TRBD1. The trim removed 0 bases at V and 2 bases at J, leaving 8 bases unmatched. From germline, CDR1 is SGDLS and CDR2 YYNGEE. CDR3 length: 16 amino acids. The CDR3 bases are TGTGCCAGCAGCGTAGCCTCCGGGGACAGCGCCTACGAGCAGTACTTC. The encoded protein is CASSVASGDSAYEQYF. The full variable domain, completed using reference TRBV9 and TRBJ2-7, is DSGVTQTPKHLITATGQRVTLRCSPRSGDLSVYWYQQSLDQGLQFLIQYYNGEERAKGNILERFSAQQFPDLHSELNLSSLELGDSALYFCASSVASGDSAYEQYFGPGTRLTVT.

V gene TRBV28 combines with J gene TRBJ2-1, with unresolved D. The germline gives CDR1 MDHEN, CDR2 SYDVKM. V was pared by 7 bases and J by 2 bases, with 9 bases between. This CDR3 comprises 13 residues. CDR3 loop: CASTPGPYNEQFF. In DNA, the CDR3 is TGTGCCAGCACCCCCGGACCCTACAATGAGCAGTTCTTC.

This clonotype was seen only a few times. V gene TRBV27 combines with J gene TRBJ2-7; no firm D call. This CDR3 comprises 15 residues. Germline assignment: CDR1 MNHEY and CDR2 SMNVEV (reference sequence). V shed 0 bases and J shed 3 bases, with 12 bases lying between them. The CDR3 sequence is CASSLSPLAVYEQYF. The CDR3 coding sequence is TGTGCCAGCAGTTTATCCCCCTTGGCTGTCTACGAGCAGTACTTC.